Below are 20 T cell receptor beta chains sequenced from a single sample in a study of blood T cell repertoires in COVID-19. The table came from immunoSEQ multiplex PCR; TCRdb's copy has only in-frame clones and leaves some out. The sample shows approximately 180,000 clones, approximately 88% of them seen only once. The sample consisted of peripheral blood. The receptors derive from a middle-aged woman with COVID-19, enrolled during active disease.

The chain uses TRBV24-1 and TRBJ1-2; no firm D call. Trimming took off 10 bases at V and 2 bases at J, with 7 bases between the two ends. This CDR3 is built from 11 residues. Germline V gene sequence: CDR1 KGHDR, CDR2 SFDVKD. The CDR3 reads CATLTNYGYTF. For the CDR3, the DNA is TGTGCCACACTAACGAACTATGGCTACACCTTC.

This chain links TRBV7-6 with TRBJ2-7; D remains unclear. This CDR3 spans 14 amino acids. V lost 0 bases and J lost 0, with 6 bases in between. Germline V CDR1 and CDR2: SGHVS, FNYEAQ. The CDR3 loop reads CASSLAPVSYEQYF. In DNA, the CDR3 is TGTGCCAGCAGCTTAGCCCCGGTCTCCTACGAGCAGTACTTC.

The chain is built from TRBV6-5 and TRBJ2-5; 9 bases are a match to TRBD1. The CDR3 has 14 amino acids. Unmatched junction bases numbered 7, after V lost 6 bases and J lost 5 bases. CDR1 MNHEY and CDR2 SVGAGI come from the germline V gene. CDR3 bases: TGTGCCAGCAGGGTCCGGGACAGGGAGGAGACCCAGTACTTC. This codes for CASRVRDREETQYF.

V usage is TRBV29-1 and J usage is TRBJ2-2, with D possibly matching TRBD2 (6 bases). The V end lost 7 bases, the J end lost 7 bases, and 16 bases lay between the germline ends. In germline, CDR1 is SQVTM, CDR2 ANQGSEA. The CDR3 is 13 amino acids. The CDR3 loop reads CSAGTANLGELFF. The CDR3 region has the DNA TGCAGCGCCGGGACTGCCAATCTCGGGGAGCTGTTTTTT.

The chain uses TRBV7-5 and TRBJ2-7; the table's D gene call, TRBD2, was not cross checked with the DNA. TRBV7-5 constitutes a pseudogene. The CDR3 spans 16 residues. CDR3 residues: CVRSSSPSGGTYEQYF. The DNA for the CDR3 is TGTGTCAGAAGCTCGTCCCCTAGCGGGGGAACCTACGAGCAGTACTTC.

The chain's CDR3 is CAIGAGREQFF. DNA of the CDR3: TGTGCCATCGGGGCCGGGCGAGAGCAGTTCTTC. The chain joins TRBV10-3 to TRBJ2-1, with D possibly TRBD1 on 5 matching bases. Germline CDR1 ENHRY, CDR2 SYGVKD. With 8 bases removed from V and 10 bases from J, the gap between germline ends came to 12 bases. The CDR3 loop spans 11 amino acids.

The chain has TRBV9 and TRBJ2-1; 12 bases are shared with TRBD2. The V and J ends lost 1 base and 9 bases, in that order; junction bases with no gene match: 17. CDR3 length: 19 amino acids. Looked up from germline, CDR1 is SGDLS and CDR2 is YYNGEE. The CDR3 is CASSVSASGRASYHSEQFF. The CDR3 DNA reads TGTGCCAGCAGCGTATCGGCTAGCGGGAGGGCCTCGTATCACAGTGAGCAGTTCTTC.

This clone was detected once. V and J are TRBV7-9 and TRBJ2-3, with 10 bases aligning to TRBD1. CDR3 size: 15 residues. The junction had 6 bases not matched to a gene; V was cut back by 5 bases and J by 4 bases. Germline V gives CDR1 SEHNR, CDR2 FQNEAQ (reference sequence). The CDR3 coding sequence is TGTGCCAGCAGCATGACAGGGGGCAGCGCAGATACGCAGTATTTT. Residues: CASSMTGGSADTQYF. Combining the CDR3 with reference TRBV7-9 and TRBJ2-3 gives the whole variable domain DTGVSQNPRHKITKRGQNVTFRCDPISEHNRLYWYRQTLGQGPEFLTYFQNEAQLEKSRLLSDRFSAERPKGSFSTLEIQRTEQGDSAMYLCASSMTGGSADTQYFGPGTRLTVL.

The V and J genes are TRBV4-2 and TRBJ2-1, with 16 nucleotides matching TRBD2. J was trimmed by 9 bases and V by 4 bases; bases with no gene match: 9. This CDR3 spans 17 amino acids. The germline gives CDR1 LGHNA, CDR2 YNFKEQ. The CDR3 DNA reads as TGTGCCAGCAGCCCGGGGACTAGCGGGGGGGCGACTGGTGAGCAGTTCTTC. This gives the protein CASSPGTSGGATGEQFF.

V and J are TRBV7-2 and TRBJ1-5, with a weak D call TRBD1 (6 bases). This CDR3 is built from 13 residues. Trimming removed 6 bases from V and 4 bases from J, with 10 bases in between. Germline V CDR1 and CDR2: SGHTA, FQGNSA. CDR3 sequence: CASRLQGNQPQHF. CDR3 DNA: TGTGCCAGCAGGCTACAGGGTAATCAGCCCCAGCATTTT.

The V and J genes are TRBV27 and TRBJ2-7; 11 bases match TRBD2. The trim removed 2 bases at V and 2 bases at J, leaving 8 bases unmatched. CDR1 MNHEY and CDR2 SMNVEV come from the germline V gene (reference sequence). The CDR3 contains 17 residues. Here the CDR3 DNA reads TGTGCCAGCAGTTTAGCTAGCGGGAGGCCCTTTACCTACGAGCAGTACTTC. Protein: CASSLASGRPFTYEQYF.

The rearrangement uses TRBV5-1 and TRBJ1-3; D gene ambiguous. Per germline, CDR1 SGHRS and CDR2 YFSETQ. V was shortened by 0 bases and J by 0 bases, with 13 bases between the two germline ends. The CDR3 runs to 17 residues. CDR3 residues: CASSLGSLLSSGNTIYF. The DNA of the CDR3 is TGCGCCAGCAGCTTGGGTTCCCTACTCTCCTCTGGAAACACCATATATTTT.

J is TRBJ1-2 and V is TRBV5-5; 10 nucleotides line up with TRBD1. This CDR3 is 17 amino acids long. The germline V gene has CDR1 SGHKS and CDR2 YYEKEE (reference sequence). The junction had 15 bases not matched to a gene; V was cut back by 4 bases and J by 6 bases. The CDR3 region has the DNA TGTGCCAGCAGCCCACGGGACAGGGGATTTGGAAAAAATGGCTACACCTTC. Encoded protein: CASSPRDRGFGKNGYTF. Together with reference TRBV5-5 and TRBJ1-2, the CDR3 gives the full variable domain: DAGVTQSPTHLIKTRGQQVTLRCSPISGHKSVSWYQQVLGQGPQFIFQYYEKEERGRGNFPDRFSARQFPNYSSELNVNALLLGDSALYLCASSPRDRGFGKNGYTFGSGTRLTVV.

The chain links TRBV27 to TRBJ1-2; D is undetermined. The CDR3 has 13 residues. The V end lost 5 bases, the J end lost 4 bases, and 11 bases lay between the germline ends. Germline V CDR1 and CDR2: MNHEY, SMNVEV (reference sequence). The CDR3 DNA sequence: TGTGCCAGCAGTCCCGGAAAGCGCTATGGCTACACCTTC. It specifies CASSPGKRYGYTF.

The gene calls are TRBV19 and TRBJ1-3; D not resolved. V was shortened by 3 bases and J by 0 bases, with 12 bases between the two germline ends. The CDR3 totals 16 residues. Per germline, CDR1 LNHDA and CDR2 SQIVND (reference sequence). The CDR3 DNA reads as TGTGCCAGTAGTATCCCCGGCGGGAGCTCTGGAAACACCATATATTTT. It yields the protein CASSIPGGSSGNTIYF.

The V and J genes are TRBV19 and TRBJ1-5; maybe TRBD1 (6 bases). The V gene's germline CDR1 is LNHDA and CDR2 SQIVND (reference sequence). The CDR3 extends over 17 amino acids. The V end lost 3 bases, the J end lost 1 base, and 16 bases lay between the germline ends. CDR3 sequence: CASSIRGGGASNQPQHF. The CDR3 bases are TGTGCCAGTAGTATTAGGGGGGGAGGGGCCAGCAATCAGCCCCAGCATTTT.

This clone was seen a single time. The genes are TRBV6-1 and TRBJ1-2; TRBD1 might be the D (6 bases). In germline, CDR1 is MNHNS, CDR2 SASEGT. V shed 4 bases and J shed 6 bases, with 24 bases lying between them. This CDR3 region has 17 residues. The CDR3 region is CASSVRGQVGWRDGYTF. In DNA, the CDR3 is TGTGCCAGCAGTGTAAGGGGACAAGTTGGGTGGCGGGATGGCTACACCTTC.

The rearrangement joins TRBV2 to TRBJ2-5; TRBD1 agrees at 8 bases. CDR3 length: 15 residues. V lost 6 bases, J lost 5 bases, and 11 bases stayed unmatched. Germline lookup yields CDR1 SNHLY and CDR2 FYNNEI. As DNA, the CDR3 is TGTGCCAGCAGGCGCGGACAGGGCATAGTCGAGACCCAGTACTTC. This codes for CASRRGQGIVETQYF.

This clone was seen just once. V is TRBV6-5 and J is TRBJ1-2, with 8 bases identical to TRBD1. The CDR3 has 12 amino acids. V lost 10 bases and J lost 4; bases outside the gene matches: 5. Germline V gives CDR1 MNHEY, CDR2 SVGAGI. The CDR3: CATSGGFYGYTF. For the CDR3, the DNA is TGTGCCACGTCAGGGGGCTTCTATGGCTACACCTTC.

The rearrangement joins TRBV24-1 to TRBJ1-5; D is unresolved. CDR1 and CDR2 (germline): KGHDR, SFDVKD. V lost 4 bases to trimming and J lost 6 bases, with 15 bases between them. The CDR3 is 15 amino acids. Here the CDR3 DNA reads TGTGCCACCAGTGACCCGACACGGTCCCCTCAGCCCCAGCATTTT. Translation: CATSDPTRSPQPQHF.